This T cell receptor beta chain originates from a study of T cell repertoires in cytomegalovirus infection. Study at large: Signatures in public TCR beta sequences pointed to both CMV infection and matching HLA type.

Whole-study findings and limits: CMV-specific TCR beta clonotypes restricted by HLA-C dominated the ex vivo response.

TCRdb re-analysed the reads in MiXCR, keeping a single row per CDR3 protein. The sample carries about 450,000 distinct CDR3 sequences, about a third recorded once. About this clonotype: The target antigen is unknown.

V lost 6 bases and J 4 bases, leaving 17 bases between the germline ends. The CDR3 length is 15 residues. Germline values: CDR1 MNHEY, CDR2 SVGEGT. Sequencing was carried out using PBMCs. The rearrangement links TRBV6-2 or TRBV6-3 to TRBJ2-3; D is possibly TRBD1 (5 bases). The clonotype was recovered from a human donor in good health (CMV status not recorded). Some clones in this sample may be carry-over from other donors' samples. The CDR3 nucleotides are TGTGCCAGCAGCTGGGGCGGAGTGTTAGCAGATACGCAGTATTTT. Its translation: CASSWGGVLADTQYF.